What follows are 19 T cell receptor beta chains derived from one specimen sequenced in a study of blood T cell repertoires in COVID-19. The table came from immunoSEQ multiplex PCR; TCRdb's copy has only in-frame clones and leaves some out. The table has approximately 200,000 clones, approximately 88% seen once. Sequencing was done on a sample of peripheral blood. Every receptor here comes from a woman aged 25-40 years with acute or convalescent COVID-19.

This rearrangement joins TRBV29-1 to TRBJ2-5, with 13 bases that match TRBD2. This CDR3 contains 14 residues. From germline, CDR1 is SQVTM and CDR2 ANQGSEA. J lost 4 bases, V lost 5 bases, and 4 bases had no gene match. The CDR3, as DNA: TGCAGCGTTCCTGGACTAGCGGGAGCAGAGACCCAGTACTTC. This sequence encodes CSVPGLAGAETQYF.

V usage is TRBV11-2 and J usage is TRBJ2-5, with 7 bases identical to TRBD1. Germline CDR1 reads SGHAT; CDR2 reads FQNNGV. Trimming removed 3 bases from V and 3 bases from J; junction bases left unmatched: 1. CDR3 length equals 13 residues. DNA of the CDR3: TGTGCCAGCAGCTTTACAGGGGAAGAGACCCAGTACTTC. Translation: CASSFTGEETQYF. Together with reference TRBV11-2 and TRBJ2-5, the CDR3 gives the full variable domain: EAGVAQSPRYKIIEKRQSVAFWCNPISGHATLYWYQQILGQGPKLLIQFQNNGVVDDSQLPKDRFSAERLKGVDSTLKIQPAKLEDSAVYLCASSFTGEETQYFGPGTRLLVL.

The rearrangement links TRBV28 to TRBJ2-5; D is undetermined. Trimming removed 11 bases from V and 2 bases from J, with 15 bases in between. The CDR3 is 13 residues long. Per the germline V gene, CDR1 is MDHEN and CDR2 is SYDVKM. The CDR3 sequence: CAAQQRNQETQYF. DNA of the CDR3: TGTGCCGCTCAACAACGTAATCAAGAGACCCAGTACTTC.

The CDR3 region has the DNA TGTGCCTGGACACTTAACGGAAACACCATATATTTT. It is translated as CAWTLNGNTIYF. This chain links TRBV30 with TRBJ1-3; D not certain. The CDR3 totals 12 residues. V lost 4 bases and J lost 4, with 8 bases in between. CDR1 GTSNPN and CDR2 SVGIG come from the germline V gene (reference sequence). The full variable domain, with the rest looked up from reference TRBV30 and TRBJ1-3, is SQTIHQWPATLVQPVGSPLSLECTVEGTSNPNLYWYRQAAGRGLQLLFYSVGIGQISSEVPQNLSASRPQDRQFILSSKKLLLSDSGFYLCAWTLNGNTIYFGEGSWLTVV.

V gene TRBV3-1 (or the pseudogene TRBV3-2) combines with J gene TRBJ1-1; D not resolved. CDR3 length equals 11 residues. V gave up 3 bases and J gave up 5 bases, with 4 bases separating them. The germline V gene encodes CDR1 LGHDT and CDR2 YNNKEL (reference sequence). The CDR3 here is CASSHRTEAFF. As DNA, the CDR3 is TGTGCCAGCAGCCACCGGACTGAAGCTTTCTTT.

The chain couples TRBV5-1 to TRBJ2-2, with D perhaps matching TRBD2 (6 bases). The ends were cut back, 1 base at V and 9 bases at J, with 13 bases in the middle. Looked up from germline, CDR1 is SGHRS and CDR2 is YFSETQ. The CDR3 is 14 amino acids. As DNA, the CDR3 is TGCGCCAGCAGCTTGCGGACGGGAGATAGGGAGCTGTTTTTT. Its translation is CASSLRTGDRELFF.

The chain couples TRBV5-4 to TRBJ1-6; D uncertain. Per germline, CDR1 SGHNT and CDR2 YYREEE (reference sequence). Trimming took 0 bases from V and 2 from J, leaving 9 bases between them. The CDR3 length is 16 residues. The CDR3: CASSLGSGTYNSPLHF. The CDR3 bases are TGTGCCAGCAGCTTGGGGTCGGGGACCTATAATTCACCCCTCCACTTT.

V and J are TRBV12-3 or TRBV12-4 and TRBJ2-4; TRBD1 might be the D (6 bases). The V end lost 6 bases, the J end lost 7 bases, and 7 bases lay between the germline ends. The CDR3 is 11 residues long. Written as DNA, the CDR3 is TGTGCCAGCAGCAGGGGTAACATTCAGTACTTC. Residues: CASSRGNIQYF.

The chain uses TRBV10-1 and TRBJ1-1, with TRBD1 matching over 8 bases. This CDR3 has 13 amino acids. Per germline, CDR1 WNHNN and CDR2 SYGVQD (reference sequence). The ends lost 10 bases at V and 1 base at J; junction bases unmatched: 5. CDR3 sequence reads: CATSGGTNTEAFF. Here the CDR3 DNA reads TGCGCCACTTCAGGGGGCACGAACACTGAAGCTTTCTTT.

The chain is built from TRBV7-3 and TRBJ1-5, with 7 bases identical to TRBD1. The CDR3 sequence is 16 residues long. The trim removed 5 bases at V and 1 base at J, leaving 8 bases unmatched. Germline-derived CDR1 and CDR2 are SGHTA and FQGTGA. This CDR3 reads CASSTPTGESNQPQHF. The DNA of the CDR3 is TGTGCCAGCAGCACCCCTACAGGGGAAAGCAATCAGCCCCAGCATTTT.

This chain joins TRBV2 and TRBJ1-6; 12 bases map to TRBD1. The CDR3 loop spans 14 amino acids. CDR1 and CDR2 from the germline V gene are SNHLY and FYNNEI. With V trimmed by 6 bases and J by 12 bases, 6 bases remained unmatched. The CDR3 nucleotides read TGTGCCAGCAGGAGAGGGACAGGGGGCCTACCCCTCCACTTT. Residues: CASRRGTGGLPLHF.

The chain uses TRBV5-5 and TRBJ1-1; possibly TRBD1 for D (5 bases). Germline V gene sequence: CDR1 SGHKS, CDR2 YYEKEE (reference sequence). Trimming pared 2 bases from V and 4 bases from J, leaving 12 bases between. This CDR3 has 14 amino acids. In DNA, the CDR3 is TGTGCCAGCAGCTTCGGGGGGTGGGTCACTGAAGCTTTCTTT. It encodes CASSFGGWVTEAFF. The full variable domain, rest sourced from reference TRBV5-5 and TRBJ1-1, is DAGVTQSPTHLIKTRGQQVTLRCSPISGHKSVSWYQQVLGQGPQFIFQYYEKEERGRGNFPDRFSARQFPNYSSELNVNALLLGDSALYLCASSFGGWVTEAFFGQGTRLTVV.

The sample holds a few counts of this clone. J is TRBJ2-1 and V is TRBV7-9, with a possible D match to TRBD2 (5 bases). V lost 0 bases and J 5 bases, leaving 8 bases between the germline ends. The germline V gene encodes CDR1 SEHNR and CDR2 FQNEAQ (reference sequence). This CDR3 has 14 amino acids. Written as DNA, the CDR3 is TGTGCCAGCAGCTTAGCGGGGAGCCACAATGAGCAGTTCTTC. This translates into CASSLAGSHNEQFF.

The V and J genes are TRBV3-1 (or the pseudogene TRBV3-2) and TRBJ2-5, with D maybe TRBD2 (5 bases). The CDR3 contains 16 residues. Germline assignment: CDR1 LGHDT and CDR2 YNNKEL (reference sequence). Trimming removed 4 bases at V and 1 base at J, with 16 bases between. The DNA of the CDR3 is TGTGCCAGCAGCCCCGGCACTAGTAACCGCCAAGAGACCCAGTACTTC. Encoded protein: CASSPGTSNRQETQYF.

This chain joins TRBV20-1 and TRBJ2-2; TRBD2 matches at 7 bases. Germline V CDR1 and CDR2: DFQATT, SNEGSKA (reference sequence). The CDR3 has 14 amino acids. The junction had 8 bases not matched to a gene; V was cut back by 3 bases and J by 7 bases. Here the CDR3 DNA reads TGCAGTGCTAGTTGGAGTGGGAGGGGCGGGGAGCTGTTTTTT. Translation: CSASWSGRGGELFF.

The V gene is TRBV29-1, the J gene TRBJ2-1, with D perhaps TRBD2 (6 bases). The CDR3 has 13 residues. Trimming cost V 5 bases and J 2 bases, with 10 bases left between them. Germline assignment: CDR1 SQVTM and CDR2 ANQGSEA. The CDR3 here is CSVRETTYNEQFF. The CDR3 region has the DNA TGCAGCGTTCGGGAGACCACCTACAATGAGCAGTTCTTC.

This clone was recorded once. This chain uses TRBV6-5 with TRBJ2-1, with 9 bases aligning to TRBD2. The J segment lost 9 bases and the V segment lost 7 bases, leaving 7 bases of the junction unmatched. Germline-derived CDR1 and CDR2 are MNHEY and SVGAGI. The CDR3 consists of 13 residues. The CDR3 sequence: CASNSGRWGEQFF. The DNA of the CDR3 is TGTGCCAGCAACAGCGGGAGGTGGGGTGAGCAGTTCTTC.

The chain joins TRBV24-1 to TRBJ2-1; tentatively, D is TRBD1 (7 bases). The CDR3 totals 16 residues. Per germline, CDR1 KGHDR and CDR2 SFDVKD. V was cut by 5 bases and J by 1 base, with 14 bases left in between. DNA of the CDR3: TGTGCCACCAGTGTTGGAGGGGGCAGGTCCTACAATGAGCAGTTCTTC. Amino acid sequence: CATSVGGGRSYNEQFF.

J is TRBJ1-2 and V is TRBV4-2, with a tentative D call TRBD1 (6 bases). Germline values: CDR1 LGHNA, CDR2 YNFKEQ. Trimming took off 3 bases at V and 0 bases at J, with 11 bases between the two ends. This CDR3 spans 15 amino acids. The CDR3 sequence: CASSHSDRTNYGYTF. For the CDR3, the DNA is TGTGCCAGCAGCCACTCGGACAGAACTAACTATGGCTACACCTTC.